This T cell receptor (beta chain) was retrieved from a study of blood T cells in healthy people across ages. For the study at large: With template switching, about one barcoded beta molecule was captured per two T cells.

A sample-barcoded 5' primer and a J-beta primer mix were used in a second PCR of about 7 to 12 cycles. TCRdb recomputed calls from the 5' RACE reads with MiXCR, one row per CDR3 protein. The sample has roughly 1,700,000 distinct CDR3 sequences, 28% seen once. The CDR3 runs 14 residues. Overall study findings and caveats: Naive T cell percentage strongly correlated with TCR beta diversity.

This clonotype was observed a handful of times. What it recognizes is unknown. The amount of total RNA extracted per sample was at least 5 micrograms. V usage is TRBV21-1 and J usage is TRBJ2-7; whether TRBD1, the table's D call, matches the DNA was not checked. TRBV21-1 is marked as a pseudogene. The sample consisted of blood. The source of this sequence is a woman aged 25 to 39 in good health. DNA for the CDR3: TGTGCCCGCCTCGGGGCGGGGAGCTCCTACGAGCAGTACTTC. It translates to CARLGAGSSYEQYF.